This T cell receptor (beta chain) was observed in a study of T cells expressing NK-cell markers. TCRdb reprocessed the 5' RACE reads and reports one entry per CDR3 protein, with no DNA. This sample's table has roughly 430,000 distinct CDR3 sequences. The CDR3 has 15 amino acids. Germline-derived CDR1 and CDR2 are DFQATT and SNEGSKA (reference sequence). The gene calls are TRBV20-1 and TRBJ2-3; TCRdb returns TRBD1, unconfirmable since there is no DNA. The sample comprised blood T cells: a sorted CD56 or NKG2C T cell subset, CD4+ or CD8+ T cells, or bulk PBMC T cells (not recorded which). The receptor comes from a woman between 18 and 70 years old in good health. The CDR3 is CSAREYRRGTDTQYF.